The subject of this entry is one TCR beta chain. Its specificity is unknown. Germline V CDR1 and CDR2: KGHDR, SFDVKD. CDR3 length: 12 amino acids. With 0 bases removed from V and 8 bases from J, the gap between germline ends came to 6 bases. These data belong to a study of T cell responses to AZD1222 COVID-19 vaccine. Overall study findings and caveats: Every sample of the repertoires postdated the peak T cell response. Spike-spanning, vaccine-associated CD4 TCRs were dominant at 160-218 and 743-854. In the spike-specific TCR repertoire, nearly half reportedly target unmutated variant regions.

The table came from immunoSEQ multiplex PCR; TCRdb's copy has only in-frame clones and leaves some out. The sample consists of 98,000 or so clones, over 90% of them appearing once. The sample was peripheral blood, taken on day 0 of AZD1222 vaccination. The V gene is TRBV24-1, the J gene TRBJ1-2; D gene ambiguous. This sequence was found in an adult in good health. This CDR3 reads CATSDLGMGYTF. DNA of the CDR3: TGTGCCACCAGTGATTTGGGGATGGGCTACACCTTC.